A selection of T cell receptor beta chains follows, all from one sample in a study of T cell repertoires in cytomegalovirus infection. TCRdb recomputed calls from the reads with MiXCR, one row per CDR3 protein. The table includes approximately 320,000 distinct CDR3 sequences, 8% to 10% detected once. Sequencing used PBMCs. These receptors were collected from a human donor in good health (CMV status not recorded). Some clones in this sample may be carry-over from other donors' samples. The CDR3 runs from the conserved cysteine through the conserved F or W. D genes are given only for firm matches. The size entry is marked missing in some rows and otherwise reads once, few, many or a size class.

j_gene: TRBJ1-2
d_gene: NA
v_gene: TRBV11-2
abundance: many
CDR3nt: TGTGCCAGCTGCCCGGACATCGGAGACCCGCGCTACACCTTC
CDR3aa: CASCPDIGDPRYTF

j_gene: TRBJ1-1
d_gene: TRBD1
v_gene: TRBV7-8
abundance: many
CDR3nt: TGTGCCAGCAGCTTAGGACAGGGGGCGAACACTGAAGCTTTCTTT
CDR3aa: CASSLGQGANTEAFF

j_gene: TRBJ2-1
d_gene: TRBD1
v_gene: TRBV7-9
abundance: few
CDR3nt: TGTGCCAGCAGCCCCGGACAGGGGGTCTACAATGAGCAGTTCTTC
CDR3aa: CASSPGQGVYNEQFF

j_gene: TRBJ2-2
d_gene: NA
v_gene: TRBV7-9
abundance: NA
CDR3nt: TGTGCCAGCCCACCCAAAGGGGGTGCGAACACCGGGGAGCTGTTTTTT
CDR3aa: CASPPKGGANTGELFF

j_gene: TRBJ2-5
d_gene: NA
v_gene: TRBV7-2
abundance: many
CDR3nt: TGTGCCAGCACTACTAGAAGAGGACAGGTGCGGGGAGAGACCCAGTACTTC
CDR3aa: CASTTRRGQVRGETQYF

j_gene: TRBJ2-2
d_gene: NA
v_gene: TRBV12-3/TRBV12-4
abundance: many
CDR3nt: NA
CDR3aa: CASILDRTNTGELFF

j_gene: TRBJ2-7
d_gene: NA
v_gene: TRBV12-3/TRBV12-4
abundance: many
CDR3nt: TGTGCCAGCAGTTTTTTAAGACCGTCCTACGAGCAGTACTTC
CDR3aa: CASSFLRPSYEQYF

j_gene: TRBJ2-4
d_gene: NA
v_gene: TRBV7-2
abundance: many
CDR3nt: TGTGCCAGCAGGACGGACAGAAACATTCAGTACTTC
CDR3aa: CASRTDRNIQYF

j_gene: TRBJ2-7
d_gene: TRBD1
v_gene: TRBV7-9
abundance: many
CDR3nt: TGTGCCAGCAGCCCCTACCGACAGGGGACCTACGAGCAGTACTTC
CDR3aa: CASSPYRQGTYEQYF

j_gene: TRBJ2-5
d_gene: NA
v_gene: TRBV13
abundance: NA
CDR3nt: TGTGCCAGCAGCTTACAAGGGGAAGGTAGCGAGACCCAGTACTTC
CDR3aa: CASSLQGEGSETQYF

j_gene: TRBJ1-5
d_gene: NA
v_gene: TRBV2
abundance: once
CDR3nt: TGTGCCAGCAGTGAAGACAGGCCAGGGAATCAGCCCCAGCATTTT
CDR3aa: CASSEDRPGNQPQHF

j_gene: TRBJ1-2
d_gene: TRBD1
v_gene: TRBV7-2
abundance: many
CDR3nt: TGTGCCAGCAGCTTAGCAGGGGGGACAGGCAACTATGGCTACACCTTC
CDR3aa: CASSLAGGTGNYGYTF

j_gene: TRBJ2-1
d_gene: NA
v_gene: TRBV13
abundance: few
CDR3nt: TGTGCCAGCAGCGCCCCGCCCGGCGGATCCTACAATGAGCAGTTCTTC
CDR3aa: CASSAPPGGSYNEQFF

j_gene: TRBJ2-1
d_gene: NA
v_gene: TRBV25-1
abundance: few
CDR3nt: TGTGCCAGCAGTGCTCGCGGTGAAAGCTCCTACAATGAGCAGTTCTTC
CDR3aa: CASSARGESSYNEQFF

j_gene: TRBJ1-1
d_gene: NA
v_gene: TRBV19
abundance: NA
CDR3nt: TGTGCCAGTAGTATAAGGGAAAGTGCTGAAGCTTTCTTT
CDR3aa: CASSIRESAEAFF

j_gene: TRBJ2-7
d_gene: TRBD1
v_gene: TRBV12-3/TRBV12-4
abundance: many
CDR3nt: TGTGCCAGCAGTTTTGGGACAGGGCTGAAAGAGCAGTACTTC
CDR3aa: CASSFGTGLKEQYF

j_gene: TRBJ2-1
d_gene: NA
v_gene: TRBV11-1
abundance: NA
CDR3nt: TGTGCCAGCAGCTTACCGGGGACCTCCTACAATGAGCAGTTCTTC
CDR3aa: CASSLPGTSYNEQFF

j_gene: TRBJ1-6
d_gene: NA
v_gene: TRBV28
abundance: NA
CDR3nt: TGTGCCAGCGGAAATTCACCCCTCCACTTT
CDR3aa: CASGNSPLHF

j_gene: TRBJ1-5
d_gene: NA
v_gene: TRBV12-3/TRBV12-4
abundance: few
CDR3nt: TGTGCCAGCAGTTTAACAGAGAATCAGCCCCAGCATTTT
CDR3aa: CASSLTENQPQHF

j_gene: TRBJ2-5
d_gene: TRBD1
v_gene: TRBV9
abundance: few
CDR3nt: TGTGCCAGCAGCGGCAGGGGGACGTTAGAGACCCAGTACTTC
CDR3aa: CASSGRGTLETQYF

j_gene: TRBJ2-7
d_gene: TRBD2
v_gene: TRBV7-2
abundance: many
CDR3nt: TGTGCCAGCAGATTGGGGGGGACCACCCCCACCGAGCAGTACTTC
CDR3aa: CASRLGGTTPTEQYF

j_gene: TRBJ1-5
d_gene: NA
v_gene: TRBV19
abundance: NA
CDR3nt: TGTGCCAGTAGCCCTGACCGGGGCGCCGTGGGTAGTCAGCCCCAGCATTTT
CDR3aa: CASSPDRGAVGSQPQHF

j_gene: TRBJ1-5
d_gene: NA
v_gene: TRBV7-2
abundance: many
CDR3nt: TGTGCCAGCAGCTTAGAAAGTCAACTCAATCAGCCCCAGCATTTT
CDR3aa: CASSLESQLNQPQHF

j_gene: TRBJ2-1
d_gene: TRBD2
v_gene: TRBV27
abundance: many
CDR3nt: TGTGCCAGCAGTTTATGGGCCTCGCTAGCGGGAGGGCCAAATGAGCAGTTCTTC
CDR3aa: CASSLWASLAGGPNEQFF

j_gene: TRBJ2-1
d_gene: NA
v_gene: TRBV27
abundance: NA
CDR3nt: TGTGCCAGCAGAACGAGCTGGGTAAATGAGCAGTTCTTC
CDR3aa: CASRTSWVNEQFF

j_gene: TRBJ2-6
d_gene: NA
v_gene: TRBV12-3/TRBV12-4
abundance: few
CDR3nt: TGTGCCAGCAGTTTATTCTCTGGGGCCAACGTCCTGACTTTC
CDR3aa: CASSLFSGANVLTF

j_gene: TRBJ1-6
d_gene: NA
v_gene: TRBV27
abundance: NA
CDR3nt: TGTGCCAGCAGTTTATCTAGCCCCGGACGGAGCCGAAATTCACCCCTCCACTTT
CDR3aa: CASSLSSPGRSRNSPLHF

j_gene: TRBJ2-7
d_gene: NA
v_gene: TRBV14
abundance: many
CDR3nt: TGTGCCAGCAGCCAAGTGGTGGCCCCACACTACGAGCAGTACTTC
CDR3aa: CASSQVVAPHYEQYF

j_gene: TRBJ2-7
d_gene: NA
v_gene: TRBV6-6
abundance: NA
CDR3nt: TGTGCCAGCAACTACGGGAGCAAGCAAGTTGGTCCCTACGAGCAGTACTTC
CDR3aa: CASNYGSKQVGPYEQYF